These 10 T cell receptor beta chains were sequenced from one sample in a study of blood T cell repertoires in COVID-19. Profiling relied on immunoSEQ multiplex PCR, and the TCRdb table lists in-frame clones only, not all of them. The sample records about 62,000 clones, approximately 92% being singletons. The specimen was peripheral blood. These receptors came from a woman aged 60-70 years with COVID-19, enrolled during active disease.

The V and J genes are TRBV19 and TRBJ1-1; D may be TRBD1 (6 bases). V was trimmed by 3 bases and J by 5 bases, leaving 13 bases between them. The CDR3 is made up of 14 amino acids. The germline V gene has CDR1 LNHDA and CDR2 SQIVND (reference sequence). The CDR3 DNA reads as TGTGCCAGTAGTATTCGGGGGGCGCGAACTGAAGCTTTCTTT. Encoded protein: CASSIRGARTEAFF.

The gene calls are TRBV6-2 or TRBV6-3 and TRBJ2-7; D not certain. The V gene's germline CDR1 is MNHEY and CDR2 SVGEGT. V shed 5 bases and J shed 2 bases, with 7 bases lying between them. The CDR3 consists of 12 residues. DNA of the CDR3: TGTGCCAGCAGTCTACTCACCTACGAGCAGTACTTC. Amino acid sequence: CASSLLTYEQYF.

The CDR3 region has the DNA TGTGCCAGTAGTATGCGTTTGGTTGGGGCAGGGAGGACCTACGAGCAGTACTTC. It is translated as CASSMRLVGAGRTYEQYF. This chain joins TRBV19 and TRBJ2-7; possible D gene TRBD2, 6 bases. CDR3 size: 18 residues. V lost 3 bases to trimming and J lost 2 bases, with 23 bases between them. CDR1 is LNHDA, CDR2 SQIVND, per germline (reference sequence).

V usage is TRBV30 and J usage is TRBJ1-2; no clear D. The V gene's germline CDR1 is GTSNPN and CDR2 SVGIG (reference sequence). The CDR3 contains 12 residues. V lost 0 bases and J lost 6, with 8 bases in between. The CDR3 nucleotides read TGTGCCTGGAGTGTATCTATAAATGGCTACACCTTC. The encoded protein is CAWSVSINGYTF.

The chain recombines TRBV4-3 with TRBJ2-7; D possibly corresponds to TRBD2 (6 bases). The V end was cut by 0 bases, the J end by 6 bases, with 12 bases between. There are 14 residues in the CDR3. From germline, CDR1 is LGHNA and CDR2 YSLEER. CDR3 residues: CASSQDPISGEQYF. The CDR3 bases are TGCGCCAGCAGCCAAGATCCCATTAGCGGCGAGCAGTACTTC.

V gene TRBV3-1 (or the pseudogene TRBV3-2) combines with J gene TRBJ1-1; D unclear. Trimming removed 1 base from V and 5 bases from J, with 11 bases in between. The CDR3 runs to 14 residues. Germline V gene sequence: CDR1 LGHDT, CDR2 YNNKEL (reference sequence). The CDR3 nucleotides are TGTGCCAGCAGCCAAGGAGGAGGAACGACTGAAGCTTTCTTT. This codes for CASSQGGGTTEAFF.

This clone was counted once. The rearrangement joins TRBV4-2 to TRBJ2-1, with D uncertain. Germline V gene lookup returns CDR1 LGHNA and CDR2 YNFKEQ. The length of the CDR3 is 15 residues. The V and J ends lost 0 bases and 9 bases respectively, with 15 bases between them. The CDR3 coding sequence is TGTGCCAGCAGCCAAGATCCCCTAGTATTAGCTGAGCAGTTCTTC. This gives the protein CASSQDPLVLAEQFF.

The chain employs TRBV24-1 and TRBJ2-1, with 7 bases matching TRBD1. This CDR3 comprises 15 residues. In germline, CDR1 is KGHDR, CDR2 SFDVKD. Trimming at V came to 4 bases and at J to 4 bases, leaving 6 bases not matched to a gene. CDR3 sequence: CATSDQRTGYNEQFF. CDR3 nucleotide sequence: TGTGCCACCAGTGACCAAAGGACAGGTTACAATGAGCAGTTCTTC.

V usage is TRBV24-1 and J usage is TRBJ2-5; no clear D gene. In germline, CDR1 is KGHDR, CDR2 SFDVKD. Trimming shortened V by 4 bases and J by 5 bases, and 13 bases separated the two germline ends. CDR3 length: 14 residues. DNA of the CDR3: TGTGCCACCAGTGAAGTACACGGGTCCGAGACCCAGTACTTC. As protein: CATSEVHGSETQYF.

The chain combines TRBV28 with TRBJ2-1; 11 bases line up with TRBD2. Unmatched junction bases numbered 5, after V lost 2 bases and J lost 8 bases. Germline V gene sequence: CDR1 MDHEN, CDR2 SYDVKM. The CDR3 loop spans 15 amino acids. CDR3 in amino acids: CASSLLLAGGHEQFF. CDR3 in DNA: TGTGCCAGCAGTTTACTGCTAGCGGGAGGCCATGAGCAGTTCTTC.